This T cell receptor beta chain appears in the sequencing data of a study of blood T cell repertoires in COVID-19. Study context: Acute-phase and convalescent COVID-19 samples originated in the United States, Italy and Spain. PBMCs, B-cell-depleted T cells, or T cells were the source of the cDNA or gDNA that made up the material.

J lost 8 bases, V lost 6 bases, and 3 bases had no gene match. Looked up from germline, CDR1 is DFQATT and CDR2 is SNEGSKA (reference sequence). The CDR3 is made up of 10 amino acids. Authors' processing steps: Scientists estimated how many nucleated cells there were by amplifying reference gene primers. The data were produced by immunoSEQ multiplex PCR, yet TCRdb's version contains in-frame clones alone and is incomplete. V and J calls and clone size are those listed in that table; D and trimming were worked out from the DNA. The table lists about 210,000 clones, about 86% of them singletons, with roughly 6.2% in the top ten.

V and J are TRBV20-1 and TRBJ1-1; the match to TRBD1 covers 7 bases. Sequenced input: peripheral blood. The clonotype originates from a man in his sixties who had recovered from COVID-19. In DNA, the CDR3 is TGCAGTGCCCCGGACAGGGAAGCTTTCTTT. Amino acids: CSAPDREAFF.